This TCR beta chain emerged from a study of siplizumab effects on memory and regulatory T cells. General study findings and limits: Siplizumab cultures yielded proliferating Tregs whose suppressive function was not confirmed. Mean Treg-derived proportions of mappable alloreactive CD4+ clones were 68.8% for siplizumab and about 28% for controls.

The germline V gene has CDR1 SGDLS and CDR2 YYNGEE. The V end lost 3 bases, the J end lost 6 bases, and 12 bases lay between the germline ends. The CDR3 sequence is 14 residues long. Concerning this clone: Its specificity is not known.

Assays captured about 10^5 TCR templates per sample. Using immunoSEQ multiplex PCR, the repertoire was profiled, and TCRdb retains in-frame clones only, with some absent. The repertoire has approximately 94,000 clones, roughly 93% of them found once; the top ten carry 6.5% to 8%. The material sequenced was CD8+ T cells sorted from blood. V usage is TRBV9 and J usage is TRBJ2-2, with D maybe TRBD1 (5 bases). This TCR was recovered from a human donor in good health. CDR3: CASSEDNYAGELFF. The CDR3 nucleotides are TGTGCCAGCAGCGAGGACAACTACGCCGGGGAGCTGTTTTTT.